These 28 T cell receptor beta chains were sequenced from one sample in a study of type 1 regulatory T cells. MiXCR, run by TCRdb on the reads, gives a single entry per CDR3 protein. This sample yields about 97,000 distinct CDR3 sequences, of which roughly a third are seen a single time; roughly 2.2% belongs to the top ten. The sample taken for sequencing was CD4+ T cells, either the whole sample or a sorted fraction (not recorded which). The source of these receptors is a human donor in good health.

The sample holds many counts of this clonotype. The genes are TRBV14 and TRBJ1-2; no clear D gene. Germline loops: CDR1 SGHDN, CDR2 FVKESK. Trimming took 0 bases from V and 7 from J, leaving 9 bases between them. The CDR3 consists of 13 residues. The CDR3 region is CASSQDLVGGYTF. Here the CDR3 DNA reads TGTGCCAGCAGCCAAGACCTGGTGGGTGGCTACACCTTC.

This clonotype has only one observation. This chain's CDR3 is CASSRGASGQETQYF. The CDR3 region has the DNA TGCGCCAGCAGCCGGGGGGCTAGCGGCCAAGAGACCCAGTACTTC. The chain recombines TRBV4-3 with TRBJ2-5; D perhaps matches TRBD2 (7 bases). The ends were cut back, 4 bases at V and 1 base at J, with 13 bases in the middle. Germline CDR1 is LGHNA and CDR2 is YSLEER. The CDR3 contains 15 residues.

This clonotype was counted once. V and J are TRBV27 and TRBJ2-1; 10 bases map to TRBD2. CDR1 and CDR2 (germline): MNHEY, SMNVEV (reference sequence). The CDR3 length is 16 residues. The V segment lost 6 bases and the J segment 3 bases; nucleotides outside the gene matches: 8. Written as DNA, the CDR3 is TGTGCCAGCAGACGAGACGGACTAGCGGACTACAATGAGCAGTTCTTC. Protein sequence: CASRRDGLADYNEQFF.

This chain links TRBV9 with TRBJ2-7; D perhaps matches TRBD2 (5 bases). The V end lost 0 bases, the J end lost 6 bases, and 13 bases lay between the germline ends. Germline CDR1 reads SGDLS; CDR2 reads YYNGEE. The CDR3 loop spans 14 amino acids. The CDR3 DNA follows: TGTGCCAGCAGCGTAGATGGGAGTGGTGTCGAGCAGTACTTC. It yields the protein CASSVDGSGVEQYF.

J is TRBJ1-6 and V is TRBV30, with D perhaps TRBD1 (6 bases). This CDR3 is built from 13 residues. The V end was cut by 2 bases, the J end by 8 bases, with 10 bases between. The germline V gene encodes CDR1 GTSNPN and CDR2 SVGIG (reference sequence). For the CDR3, the DNA is TGTGCCTGGAGTAGGGGGGGCGATTCACCCCTCCACTTT. Residues: CAWSRGGDSPLHF.

This clonotype came up a few times. The gene calls are TRBV10-3 and TRBJ2-5; TRBD1 or TRBD2 may be the D gene (5 bases each). The CDR3 has 17 residues. Germline V gives CDR1 ENHRY, CDR2 SYGVKD. V was shortened by 9 bases and J by 2 bases, with 25 bases between the two germline ends. CDR3 DNA: TGTGCCATTCTGTCTCCTGGGGCGGAGGTCCAACAAGAGACCCAGTACTTC. This translates into CAILSPGAEVQQETQYF.

This rearrangement joins TRBV10-3 to TRBJ2-7; D possibly matches TRBD1 or TRBD2 (5 bases each). V gave up 0 bases and J gave up 5 bases, with 23 bases separating them. In germline, CDR1 is ENHRY, CDR2 SYGVKD. The CDR3 contains 18 residues. In nucleotides, the CDR3 is TGTGCCATCAGTGAGTCCTTTACCCGCCGGGCAGAGGGGAACGAGCAGTACTTC. Its protein product is CAISESFTRRAEGNEQYF.

V usage is TRBV7-7 and J usage is TRBJ2-7; maybe TRBD1 (5 bases). Between the trimmed V and J ends, which lost 5 bases and 7 bases, there was a span of 15 bases. There are 13 residues in the CDR3. Germline values: CDR1 SSHAT, CDR2 FNYEAQ (reference sequence). CDR3 loop: CASSRQGYGEQYF. The CDR3 DNA reads as TGTGCCAGCAGCCGGCAGGGATACGGGGAGCAGTACTTC.

This clonotype was seen many times. The chain uses TRBV30 and TRBJ2-2; D may be TRBD2 (5 bases). This CDR3 region has 14 residues. Deletions cut 8 bases from V and 4 bases from J, with 17 bases between. The V gene's germline CDR1 is GTSNPN and CDR2 SVGIG (reference sequence). CDR3 sequence reads: CARTALAGTGELFF. In DNA form, the CDR3 reads TGTGCCAGGACGGCCCTAGCCGGCACCGGGGAGCTGTTTTTT.

The gene calls are TRBV10-3 and TRBJ2-7, with 11 bases matching TRBD1. With V trimmed by 7 bases and J by 3 bases, 5 bases remained unmatched. CDR3 length equals 14 residues. Looked up from germline, CDR1 is ENHRY and CDR2 is SYGVKD. CDR3 protein: CAIKGDRGDYEQYF. DNA for the CDR3: TGTGCCATCAAGGGGGACAGGGGGGACTACGAGCAGTACTTC.

The CDR3 sequence: CASSPASGTNYEQYF. The CDR3 DNA is TGTGCCAGCAGCCCCGCCTCCGGGACGAACTACGAGCAGTACTTC. The chain joins TRBV11-2 to TRBJ2-7; D possibly matches TRBD1 or TRBD2 (5 bases each). The CDR3 sequence is 15 residues long. V lost 5 bases to trimming and J lost 3 bases, with 17 bases between them. The germline V gene has CDR1 SGHAT and CDR2 FQNNGV.

This clonotype was seen more than once but under ten times. J is TRBJ1-1 and V is TRBV5-5; 10 bases match TRBD1. Germline CDR1 is SGHKS and CDR2 is YYEKEE (reference sequence). This CDR3 is 15 amino acids long. The ends lost 4 bases at V and 4 bases at J; junction bases unmatched: 7. The CDR3 DNA is TGTGCCAGCAGCCGGACAGGGGGTTTGGGCACTGAAGCTTTCTTT. It codes for CASSRTGGLGTEAFF.

This clonotype appeared once. The chain employs TRBV13 and TRBJ2-2, with D maybe TRBD2 (6 bases). The germline CDR1 and CDR2 sequences are PRHDT and FYEKMQ (reference sequence). Trimming pared 5 bases from V and 3 bases from J, leaving 16 bases between. The length of the CDR3 is 16 residues. CDR3 protein: CASSARTTRDTGELFF. The CDR3 DNA sequence: TGTGCCAGCAGCGCCCGGACTACTCGGGACACCGGGGAGCTGTTTTTT.

Concerning this clonotype: A read error may explain this, as a much larger clone is one base away. The chain combines TRBV4-2 with TRBJ2-2; D is ambiguous. The ends were cut back, 1 base at V and 5 bases at J, with 8 bases in the middle. The germline gives CDR1 LGHNA, CDR2 YNFKEQ. The CDR3 extends over 14 amino acids. CDR3: CASSQGPVTGELFF. The CDR3 DNA follows: TGTGCCAGCAGCCAAGGTCCCGTTACCGGGGAGCTGTTTTTT.

The chain couples TRBV20-1 to TRBJ1-5; maybe TRBD1 (5 bases). Trimming cost V 3 bases and J 4 bases, with 10 bases left between them. CDR3 length equals 13 residues. Per germline, CDR1 DFQATT and CDR2 SNEGSKA (reference sequence). The CDR3 nucleotides are TGCAGTGCTAGGACAGACCAGAATCAGCCCCAGCATTTT. This gives the protein CSARTDQNQPQHF.

V is TRBV5-5 and J is TRBJ2-7, with TRBD1 as a possible D gene (5 bases). Germline CDR1 SGHKS, CDR2 YYEKEE (reference sequence). V lost 1 base and J lost 2, with 13 bases in between. The CDR3 length is 15 residues. The CDR3 nucleotides read TGTGCCAGCAGCTTGACCACAGGTTCGACCTACGAGCAGTACTTC. Translating it yields CASSLTTGSTYEQYF.

The chain carries TRBV24-1 and TRBJ1-4; TRBD1 is a possible D gene (5 bases). Trimming pared 3 bases from V and 1 base from J, leaving 5 bases between. The germline gives CDR1 KGHDR, CDR2 SFDVKD. This CDR3 has 14 residues. The CDR3 reads CATSDGGTNEKLFF. CDR3 nucleotides: TGTGCCACCAGTGATGGGGGAACTAATGAAAAACTGTTTTTT.

The V gene is TRBV11-2, the J gene TRBJ2-1, with 9 bases identical to TRBD2. This CDR3 is 18 amino acids long. The V gene's germline CDR1 is SGHAT and CDR2 FQNNGV. V lost 4 bases and J lost 4; bases outside the gene matches: 14. This chain's CDR3 is CASSSLWVAGVQYNEQFF. For the CDR3, the DNA is TGTGCCAGCAGCTCCTTGTGGGTAGCGGGAGTTCAGTACAATGAGCAGTTCTTC.

This clonotype occurred once. The CDR3 loop reads CASSSRTSDLGGVYEQYF. In DNA form, the CDR3 reads TGTGCCAGCAGCTCTCGAACTAGCGACTTGGGGGGGGTCTACGAGCAGTACTTC. V usage is TRBV7-2 and J usage is TRBJ2-7; 7 nucleotides match TRBD2. Germline V CDR1 and CDR2: SGHTA, FQGNSA. This CDR3 spans 18 amino acids. J lost 3 bases, V lost 4 bases, and 18 bases had no gene match. Full variable domain (remainder filled in from reference TRBV7-2 and TRBJ2-7): GAGVSQSPSNKVTEKGKDVELRCDPISGHTALYWYRQSLGQGLEFLIYFQGNSAPDKSGLPSDRFSAERTGGSVSTLTIQRTQQEDSAVYLCASSSRTSDLGGVYEQYFGPGTRLTVT.

This clonotype occurred a few times. The CDR3 sequence: CATAGGPGEQYF. CDR3 bases: TGTGCCACCGCCGGAGGGCCCGGCGAGCAGTACTTC. The gene calls are TRBV28 and TRBJ2-7, with D perhaps matching TRBD2 (6 bases). The CDR3 spans 12 residues. Germline CDR1 MDHEN, CDR2 SYDVKM. The V and J ends lost 10 bases and 6 bases respectively, with 16 bases between them.

This clonotype has at least ten counts. J is TRBJ2-2 and V is TRBV29-1, with D possibly being TRBD2 (6 bases). V lost 6 bases, J lost 2 bases, and 16 bases lay in between. Germline V CDR1 and CDR2: SQVTM, ANQGSEA. The CDR3 has 15 amino acids. Here the CDR3 reads CSVRPGGVNTGELFF. CDR3 nucleotides: TGCAGCGTGCGACCAGGCGGGGTAAACACCGGGGAGCTGTTTTTT.

By proportion, this clonotype is medium-sized. The rearrangement uses TRBV3-1 and TRBJ2-7; possible D gene TRBD1, 5 bases. CDR1 LGHDT and CDR2 YNNKEL come from the germline V gene (reference sequence). This CDR3 region has 12 residues. Trimming took 3 bases from V and 3 from J, leaving 6 bases between them. CDR3 nucleotide sequence: TGTGCCAGCAGCCAGGGGCTCTACGAGCAGTACTTC. Encoded protein: CASSQGLYEQYF.

This clonotype appeared a few times. V gene TRBV3-1 combines with J gene TRBJ2-7; TRBD1 agrees at 10 bases. This CDR3 region has 17 residues. The ends lost 4 bases at V and 5 bases at J; junction bases unmatched: 14. CDR1 and CDR2 (germline): LGHDT, YNNKEL (reference sequence). CDR3 region: CASSLNLMGQGSHEQYF. The CDR3 DNA reads as TGTGCCAGCAGCCTCAACCTGATGGGACAGGGGTCCCACGAGCAGTACTTC.

The chain recombines TRBV20-1 with TRBJ1-1; D remains unclear. V dropped 3 bases and J dropped 1 base, with 12 bases sitting between them. The germline CDR1 and CDR2 sequences are DFQATT and SNEGSKA (reference sequence). CDR3 length equals 14 residues. CDR3 DNA sequence: TGCAGTGCTAGGGTTCCCGGCAGGAACACTGAAGCTTTCTTT. This encodes CSARVPGRNTEAFF.

The chain carries TRBV20-1 and TRBJ2-1; D gene ambiguous. Per germline, CDR1 DFQATT and CDR2 SNEGSKA (reference sequence). This CDR3 has 13 residues. V lost 5 bases to trimming and J lost 7 bases, with 15 bases between them. This CDR3 reads CSAAVELKNEQFF. DNA for the CDR3: TGCAGTGCTGCCGTCGAACTGAAAAATGAGCAGTTCTTC.

The V and J genes are TRBV5-1 and TRBJ2-1, with unresolved D. The CDR3 loop spans 15 amino acids. Germline V gene sequence: CDR1 SGHRS, CDR2 YFSETQ. Trimming stripped 1 base from V and 4 bases from J, with 12 bases between. The CDR3 loop reads CASSLSATKYNEQFF. As DNA, the CDR3 is TGCGCCAGCAGCTTGAGCGCAACAAAGTACAATGAGCAGTTCTTC.

V is TRBV18 and J is TRBJ2-2; D is unresolved. In germline, CDR1 is KGHSH, CDR2 LQKENI. This CDR3 is 14 amino acids long. V lost 3 bases and J 3 bases, leaving 8 bases between the germline ends. The CDR3 coding sequence is TGTGCCAGCTCACCTGACATGGACACCGGGGAGCTGTTTTTT. Translation: CASSPDMDTGELFF. The full variable domain, rest sourced from reference TRBV18 and TRBJ2-2, is NAGVMQNPRHLVRRRGQEARLRCSPMKGHSHVYWYRQLPEEGLKFMVYLQKENIIDESGMPKERFSAEFPKEGPSILRIQQVVRGDSAAYFCASSPDMDTGELFFGEGSRLTVL.

For the CDR3, the DNA is TGTGCCAGCAGTGAGGGGATGGGGCAGAATCAGCCCCAGCATTTT. This gives the protein CASSEGMGQNQPQHF. This rearrangement joins TRBV6-1 to TRBJ1-5, with D tentatively TRBD1 (5 bases). Germline-derived CDR1 and CDR2 are MNHNS and SASEGT. V gave up 3 bases and J gave up 4 bases, with 13 bases separating them. The CDR3 loop spans 15 amino acids.